This T cell receptor beta chain is drawn from a study of CD8 T cells in Susac syndrome. This CDR3 comprises 13 residues. Germline CDR1 is SGHTA and CDR2 is FQGTGA. Trimming took 2 bases from V and 8 from J, leaving 9 bases between them. The RNA input was roughly 0.5 to 1 ug, and it was reverse transcribed with random hexamers. TCRdb ran MiXCR on the immunoSEQ multiplex PCR reads and lists one entry per CDR3 protein. The profile shows fewer than 250,000 distinct CDR3 sequences, roughly 90% of them singletons. This rearrangement joins TRBV7-3 to TRBJ2-2; D possibly corresponds to TRBD2 (6 bases). Sequencing used CD8+ T cells from PBMCs. This clonotype was obtained from a human donor with multiple sclerosis. The CDR3 loop is CASSLGGFGELFF. CDR3 nucleotide sequence: TGTGCCAGCAGCTTAGGAGGGTTTGGGGAGCTGTTTTTT.